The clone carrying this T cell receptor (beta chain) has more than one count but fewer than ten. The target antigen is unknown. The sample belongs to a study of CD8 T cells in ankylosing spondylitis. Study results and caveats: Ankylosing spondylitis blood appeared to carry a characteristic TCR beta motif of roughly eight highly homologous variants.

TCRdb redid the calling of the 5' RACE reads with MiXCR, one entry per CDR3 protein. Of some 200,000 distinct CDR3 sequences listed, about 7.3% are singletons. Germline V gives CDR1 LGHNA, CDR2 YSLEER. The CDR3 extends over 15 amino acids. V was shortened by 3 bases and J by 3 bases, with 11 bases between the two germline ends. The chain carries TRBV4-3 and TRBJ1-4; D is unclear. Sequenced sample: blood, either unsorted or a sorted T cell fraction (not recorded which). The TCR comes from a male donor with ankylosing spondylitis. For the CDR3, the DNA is TGCGCCAGCAGCCATGCGCTGTTGTCTAATGAAAAACTGTTTTTT. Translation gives CASSHALLSNEKLFF.